This T cell receptor (beta chain) emerged from a study of CD8 T cells in ankylosing spondylitis. TCRdb re-derived calls from the 5' RACE reads in MiXCR, one entry per CDR3 protein. The sample shows fewer than 150,000 distinct CDR3 sequences, more than 5.5% of them seen only once. Study results and caveats: Disease-linked clones bore a CD8+ phenotype, appearing relatively rarely in peripheral blood. One TCR beta motif, made up of several highly homologous variants, appeared characteristic of ankylosing spondylitis blood.

This clonotype was seen repeatedly, ten times or more. The target antigen is unknown. The specimen was blood, either unsorted or a sorted T cell fraction (not recorded which). The receptor comes from a female donor with ankylosing spondylitis or in good health (not recorded which).

In nucleotides, the CDR3 is TGCGCCAGCAGCCGGACAGCTGGATACGAGCAGTACTTC. Protein product: CASSRTAGYEQYF. The V and J genes are TRBV4-1 and TRBJ2-7, with a possible D match to TRBD1 (6 bases). Looked up from germline, CDR1 is MGHRA and CDR2 is YSYEKL. The germline V and J ends were trimmed by 4 bases and 4 bases, with 11 bases remaining between them. CDR3 length equals 13 residues.